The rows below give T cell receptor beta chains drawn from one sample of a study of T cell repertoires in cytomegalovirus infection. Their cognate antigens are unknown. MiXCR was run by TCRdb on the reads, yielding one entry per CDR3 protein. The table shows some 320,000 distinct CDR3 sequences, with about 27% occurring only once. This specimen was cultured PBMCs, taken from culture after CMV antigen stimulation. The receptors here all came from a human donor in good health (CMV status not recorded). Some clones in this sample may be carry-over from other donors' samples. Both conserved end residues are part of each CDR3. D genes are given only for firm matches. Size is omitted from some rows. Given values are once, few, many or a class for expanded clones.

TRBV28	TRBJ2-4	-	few	TGTGCCAGCAGTACTAGCTGGGGTTTGGCCAAAAACATTCAGTACTTC	CASSTSWGLAKNIQYF
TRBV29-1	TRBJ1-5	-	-	TGCAGCGTTGTCCCAGGTCCGGGAAGCAATCAGCCCCAGCATTTT	CSVVPGPGSNQPQHF
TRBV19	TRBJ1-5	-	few	TGTGCCAGTAGTATAGGAAAACAGACTAATCAGCCCCAGCATTTT	CASSIGKQTNQPQHF
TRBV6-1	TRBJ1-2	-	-	TGTGCCGGGGGAAGGTCTAACTATGGCTACACCTTC	CAGGRSNYGYTF
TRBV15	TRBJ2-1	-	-	TGTGCCACCAGCAGAGATAGAAAGGATGAGCAGTTCTTC	CATSRDRKDEQFF
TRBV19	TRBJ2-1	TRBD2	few	TGTGCCACCACACCGTTTGGGACTAGTAGGAATGAGCAGTTCTTC	CATTPFGTSRNEQFF
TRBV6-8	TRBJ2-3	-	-	TGTGCCAGCACCGAGGGCAGAGGAGATACGCAGTATTTT	CASTEGRGDTQYF
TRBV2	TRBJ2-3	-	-	TGTGCCAGCAGTGAAACCATTCGTACGCAGTATTTT	CASSETIRTQYF
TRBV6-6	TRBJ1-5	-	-	TGTGCCAGCAGTGACAGGTTTCAGCCCCAGCATTTT	CASSDRFQPQHF
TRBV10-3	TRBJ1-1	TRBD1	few	TGTGCCATCAGTTCAGGGGGCGCGGACACTGAAGCTTTCTTT	CAISSGGADTEAFF
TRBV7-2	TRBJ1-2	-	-	TGTGCCAGCAGCCCTGACAGACTTACTAACTATGGCTACACCTTC	CASSPDRLTNYGYTF
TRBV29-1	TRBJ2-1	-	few	TGCAGCGTTGAGAGGGACGCCGGAAATGAGCAGTTCTTC	CSVERDAGNEQFF
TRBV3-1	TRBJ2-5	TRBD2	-	TGTGCCAGCAGCCCAAGAGGGACTAGCGGGGGGGAGAAGACCCAGTACTTC	CASSPRGTSGGEKTQYF
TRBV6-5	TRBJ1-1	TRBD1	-	TGTGCCAGCAGTACGCCGGGACAGAGTATGAACACTGAAGCTTTCTTT	CASSTPGQSMNTEAFF
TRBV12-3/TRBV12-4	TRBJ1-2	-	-	TGTGCCAGCAGTTTATTTGGCTATGGCTACACCTTC	CASSLFGYGYTF
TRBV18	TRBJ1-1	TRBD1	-	TGTGCCAGCTCCCCAGAGACAGGGGGGAACACTGAAGCTTTCTTT	CASSPETGGNTEAFF
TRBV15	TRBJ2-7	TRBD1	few	TGTGCCACCAGACGGGGACAGGCATCCTACGAGCAGTACTTC	CATRRGQASYEQYF
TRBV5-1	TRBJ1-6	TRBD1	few	TGCGCCAGCAGCTTGGAGACAGGGCGAGATTCACCCCTCCACTTT	CASSLETGRDSPLHF
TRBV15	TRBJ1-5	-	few	TGTGCCACCAGCAGAGATCGTATAGGCCAGGCCCAGCATTTT	CATSRDRIGQAQHF
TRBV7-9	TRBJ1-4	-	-	TGTGCCAGCAGCTTAGTACCCCCTAATGAAAAACTGTTTTTT	CASSLVPPNEKLFF
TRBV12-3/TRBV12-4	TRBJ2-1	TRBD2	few	TGTGCCAGCAGTGGGACTAGCGGGGCCTACAATGAGCAGTTCTTC	CASSGTSGAYNEQFF
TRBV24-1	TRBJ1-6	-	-	TGTGCCACCAGTGATAGGGTCAGTCAGAGCTCCTATAATTCACCCCTCCACTTT	CATSDRVSQSSYNSPLHF
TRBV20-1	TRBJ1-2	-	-	TGCAGTGCTAGAGATCTGAGGGGAGACTTCTATGGCTACACCTTC	CSARDLRGDFYGYTF
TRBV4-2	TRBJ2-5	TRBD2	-	TGTGCCAGCAGCCCTGGACTAGCGGGGGAGTTAAGCCAAGAGACCCAGTACTTC	CASSPGLAGELSQETQYF
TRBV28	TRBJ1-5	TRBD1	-	TGTGCCAGCAGTTTTCTAAGGGGGCTTCAGCCCCAGCATTTT	CASSFLRGLQPQHF
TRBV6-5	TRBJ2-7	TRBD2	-	TGTGCCAGCAGTTACGGCGGGGGTTTCTCCTACGAGCAGTACTTC	CASSYGGGFSYEQYF
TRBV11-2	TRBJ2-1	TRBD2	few	TGTGCCAGCAGCTTATTGCGGGGGATTAACAATGAGCAGTTCTTC	CASSLLRGINNEQFF
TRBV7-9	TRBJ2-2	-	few	TGTGCCAGCGACCTTGTGGCCGGGGAGCTGTTTTTT	CASDLVAGELFF
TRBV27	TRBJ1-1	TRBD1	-	TGTGCCAGCAGCCCCCTCGGGACAGGAGGGATAACGGAGAGGGTTTTCTTT	CASSPLGTGGITERVFF
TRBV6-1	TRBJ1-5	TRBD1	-	TGTGCCAGCAGACAAAACAGGGGTTTAGATCAGCCCCAGCATTTT	CASRQNRGLDQPQHF
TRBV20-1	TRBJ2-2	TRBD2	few	TGCAGTGCTATCTCCGGGACTAGACTAACCGGGGAGCTGTTTTTT	CSAISGTRLTGELFF
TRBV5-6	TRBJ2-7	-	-	TGTGCCAGCGTTAGGGGCAGGGGCAAAAACGAGCAGTACTTC	CASVRGRGKNEQYF
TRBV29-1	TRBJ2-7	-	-	TGCAGCGTTGCCTCAGGAGGATTCGCCTACGAGCAGTACTTC	CSVASGGFAYEQYF
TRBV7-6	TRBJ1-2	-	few	TGTGCCAGCAGCTTAGCGGGGCAGCTCTATGGCTACACCTTC	CASSLAGQLYGYTF
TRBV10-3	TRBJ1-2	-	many	TGTGCCATCAGTCACACCGGGGGGTTAGGAGGCTACACCTTC	CAISHTGGLGGYTF
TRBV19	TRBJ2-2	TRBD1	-	TGTGCCAGTAGGGACAGGGGGCGAGGCGGGGAGCTGTTTTTT	CASRDRGRGGELFF
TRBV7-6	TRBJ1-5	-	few	TGTGCCAGCAGCTTATTGGGACTTCAGCCCCAGCATTTT	CASSLLGLQPQHF